These 21 T cell receptor beta chains came from one sample sequenced in a study of radiation and T cells in renal cell carcinoma. Profiling relied on immunoSEQ multiplex PCR, and the TCRdb table lists in-frame clones only, not all of them. The sample includes about 130,000 clones, 70% to 90% of them seen just once. The time point denotes: blood 2 weeks post-SBRT. As to treatment: 15 Gy SBRT to primary tumor, nephrectomy 4 weeks later. Here the sequenced sample was blood, taken from a patient whose treatment included radiotherapy and nephrectomy. These receptors were taken from a woman aged 70-85 years with renal cell carcinoma.

This chain connects TRBV7-9 to TRBJ2-1, with D perhaps TRBD1 or TRBD2 (5 bases each). Germline V gene data show CDR1 as SEHNR and CDR2 as FQNEAQ (reference sequence). The germline V and J ends were trimmed by 1 base and 5 bases, with 15 bases remaining between them. This CDR3 contains 16 residues. In DNA form, the CDR3 reads TGTGCCAGCAGCTTAGTATCCAGGGCGAGGGACAATGAGCAGTTCTTC. Translating gives CASSLVSRARDNEQFF.

This chain links TRBV19 with TRBJ2-6; D not resolved. Looked up from germline, CDR1 is LNHDA and CDR2 is SQIVND (reference sequence). The CDR3 has 14 residues. V shed 1 base and J shed 4 bases, with 5 bases lying between them. CDR3 in DNA: TGTGCCAGTAGTATAGTGTCCGGGGCCAACGTCCTGACTTTC. Translation gives CASSIVSGANVLTF.

The chain couples TRBV4-3 to TRBJ2-2; 11 nucleotides line up with TRBD2. CDR1 is LGHNA and CDR2 is YSLEER in the germline V gene. The CDR3 covers 17 residues. After removal of 3 bases from V and 2 bases from J, the junction contained 5 bases not matched to a gene. CDR3 sequence reads: CASSQASGGTNTGELFF. CDR3 in DNA: TGCGCCAGCAGCCAGGCTAGCGGGGGGACAAACACCGGGGAGCTGTTTTTT.

This chain connects TRBV9 to TRBJ2-7; tentatively, D is TRBD2 (5 bases). Germline assignment: CDR1 SGDLS and CDR2 YYNGEE. The CDR3 length is 14 residues. Trimming pared 5 bases from V and 2 bases from J, leaving 14 bases between. Written as DNA, the CDR3 is TGTGCCAGCAGTCGTAGAGGGAGTCCCTACGAGCAGTACTTC. This gives the protein CASSRRGSPYEQYF.

The chain uses TRBV7-9 and TRBJ2-7, with D possibly being TRBD1 (6 bases). Germline V gives CDR1 SEHNR, CDR2 FQNEAQ (reference sequence). Trimming removed 5 bases at V and 5 bases at J, with 16 bases between. The CDR3 contains 14 residues. CDR3 protein: CASSPPNRDHEQYF. Written as DNA, the CDR3 is TGTGCCAGCAGCCCCCCGAACAGGGACCACGAGCAGTACTTC. Full variable domain (outside the CDR3, taken from reference TRBV7-9 and TRBJ2-7): DTGVSQNPRHKITKRGQNVTFRCDPISEHNRLYWYRQTLGQGPEFLTYFQNEAQLEKSRLLSDRFSAERPKGSFSTLEIQRTEQGDSAMYLCASSPPNRDHEQYFGPGTRLTVT.

V usage is TRBV6-6 and J usage is TRBJ1-5; 9 bases fit TRBD1. Germline values: CDR1 MNHNY, CDR2 SVGAGI (reference sequence). V trimming: 10 bases; J trimming: 5 bases; junction bases outside the gene matches: 9. The CDR3 length is 14 residues. DNA for the CDR3: TGTGCCACCAATCCGGGACAGGGTTATCAGCCCCAGCATTTT. Residues: CATNPGQGYQPQHF.

CDR3 in DNA: TGTGCCAGCTCACCGACAGGTCTCAATCAGCCCCAGCATTTT. The encoded protein is CASSPTGLNQPQHF. The rearrangement links TRBV18 to TRBJ1-5; weak D call: TRBD1 (6 bases). Germline CDR1 is KGHSH and CDR2 is LQKENI. This CDR3 is 14 amino acids long. V dropped 3 bases and J dropped 3 bases, with 9 bases sitting between them.

The gene calls are TRBV4-2 and TRBJ2-7; TRBD2 agrees at 13 bases. The V gene's germline CDR1 is LGHNA and CDR2 YNFKEQ. The CDR3 runs 17 residues. Germline trimming cut 1 base from V and 0 bases from J; bases unmatched to any gene: 3. For the CDR3, the DNA is TGTGCCAGCAGCCAAGGGACTAGCGGGGGATTCTCCTACGAGCAGTACTTC. It is translated as CASSQGTSGGFSYEQYF.

This clone has a single count. The chain has TRBV9 and TRBJ2-1; D uncertain. The V end lost 0 bases, the J end lost 10 bases, and 11 bases lay between the germline ends. The CDR3 spans 13 residues. Germline-derived CDR1 and CDR2 are SGDLS and YYNGEE. DNA of the CDR3: TGTGCCAGCAGCGTAGTGTACACCGGAGAGCAGTTCTTC. This translates into CASSVVYTGEQFF. Together with reference TRBV9 and TRBJ2-1, the CDR3 gives the full variable domain: DSGVTQTPKHLITATGQRVTLRCSPRSGDLSVYWYQQSLDQGLQFLIQYYNGEERAKGNILERFSAQQFPDLHSELNLSSLELGDSALYFCASSVVYTGEQFFGPGTRLTVL.

The chain is built from TRBV7-2 and TRBJ1-2; D call uncertain. CDR3 length: 11 residues. CDR1 SGHTA and CDR2 FQGNSA come from the germline V gene. Trimming stripped 3 bases from V and 8 bases from J, with 7 bases between. The CDR3 region has the DNA TGTGCCAGCAGCTTGACCAGGGGCTACACCTTC. Translating it yields CASSLTRGYTF.

The V call is TRBV13, the J call TRBJ1-2, with 9 bases that match TRBD1. The J segment lost 8 bases and the V segment lost 5 bases, leaving 9 bases of the junction unmatched. Germline CDR1 is PRHDT and CDR2 is FYEKMQ (reference sequence). The CDR3 consists of 14 residues. The CDR3 DNA reads as TGTGCCAGCAGCCAGATGGACAGGGGTAGCGGCTACACCTTC. It encodes CASSQMDRGSGYTF.

This clone was counted a few times. The chain links TRBV19 to TRBJ2-7; no definite D call. The V gene's germline CDR1 is LNHDA and CDR2 SQIVND (reference sequence). The CDR3 length is 13 residues. V lost 7 bases and J 4 bases, leaving 14 bases between the germline ends. CDR3 region: CASTLKPGYEQYF. The CDR3 coding sequence is TGTGCCAGTACCCTAAAACCAGGATACGAGCAGTACTTC.

The CDR3 sequence is CASSEVAGAPYEQYF. The CDR3 DNA reads as TGTGCCAGCAGTGAGGTGGCGGGGGCCCCCTACGAGCAGTACTTC. The rearrangement links TRBV6-1 to TRBJ2-7, with D maybe TRBD2 (7 bases). The CDR3 is made up of 15 amino acids. The V and J ends lost 3 bases and 2 bases respectively, with 14 bases between them. CDR1 and CDR2 (germline): MNHNS, SASEGT.

The CDR3 here is CASSAFLAGVNIQYF. The CDR3 nucleotides read TGTGCCAGCAGCGCCTTTTTAGCGGGGGTAAACATTCAGTACTTC. The V call is TRBV9, the J call TRBJ2-4; 9 positions agree with TRBD2. Per germline, CDR1 SGDLS and CDR2 YYNGEE. J lost 6 bases, V lost 3 bases, and 7 bases had no gene match. The CDR3 consists of 15 residues. Full variable domain (rest looked up from reference TRBV9 and TRBJ2-4): DSGVTQTPKHLITATGQRVTLRCSPRSGDLSVYWYQQSLDQGLQFLIQYYNGEERAKGNILERFSAQQFPDLHSELNLSSLELGDSALYFCASSAFLAGVNIQYFGAGTRLSVL.

The CDR3 here is CASSHGTGSSYEQYF. In DNA, the CDR3 is TGTGCCAGCAGCCATGGGACAGGAAGCTCCTACGAGCAGTACTTC. This chain uses TRBV7-9 with TRBJ2-7; 8 bases map to TRBD1. V was pared by 5 bases and J by 0 bases, with 6 bases of the junction left unmatched. Germline assignment: CDR1 SEHNR and CDR2 FQNEAQ (reference sequence). This CDR3 is built from 15 residues.

The gene calls are TRBV29-1 and TRBJ2-7, with 7 bases aligning to TRBD2. The CDR3 is made up of 13 amino acids. V was clipped by 8 bases and J by 5 bases; unmatched bases: 12. Per germline, CDR1 SQVTM and CDR2 ANQGSEA. The CDR3 DNA reads TGCAGCTTCAAGCGGGGTCAGAATCACGAGCAGTACTTC. Residues: CSFKRGQNHEQYF.

V and J are TRBV5-4 and TRBJ1-1; D gene ambiguous. The V gene's germline CDR1 is SGHNT and CDR2 YYREEE (reference sequence). This CDR3 has 15 residues. V was clipped by 0 bases and J by 1 base, with 10 bases between them. In DNA form, the CDR3 reads TGTGCCAGCAGCTTGGATCGGGCCGCGAACACTGAAGCTTTCTTT. This codes for CASSLDRAANTEAFF.

This clone was found a few times. The chain has TRBV7-9 and TRBJ1-1; D is undetermined. V lost 5 bases to trimming and J lost 4 bases, with 14 bases between them. Germline-derived CDR1 and CDR2 are SEHNR and FQNEAQ (reference sequence). The CDR3 length is 14 residues. CDR3: CASSPRAQGTEAFF. In DNA form, the CDR3 reads TGTGCCAGCAGCCCTCGGGCCCAAGGCACTGAAGCTTTCTTT.

In DNA form, the CDR3 reads TGTGCCAGCAGCGTAGAAGGGATATCTAATGAAAAACTGTTTTTT. It codes for CASSVEGISNEKLFF. V gene TRBV9 combines with J gene TRBJ1-4; D is undetermined. The CDR3 has 15 amino acids. CDR1 and CDR2 from the germline V gene are SGDLS and YYNGEE. V lost 0 bases to trimming and J lost 3 bases, with 9 bases between them.

The rearrangement links TRBV5-6 to TRBJ1-1, with 9 positions matching TRBD1. The CDR3 consists of 14 residues. Germline CDR1 SGHDT, CDR2 YYEEEE. V was pared by 2 bases and J by 11 bases, with 10 bases of the junction left unmatched. CDR3 DNA sequence: TGTGCCAGCAGCTTACCCTTTGGACAGGGGAATGCTTTCTTT. Translating it yields CASSLPFGQGNAFF.

The chain employs TRBV5-6 and TRBJ1-1, with 8 bases that match TRBD1. V lost 4 bases, J lost 0 bases, and 11 bases stayed unmatched. Germline V lookup: CDR1 SGHDT, CDR2 YYEEEE. The length of the CDR3 is 17 residues. The CDR3 sequence: CASSPPSQGVLNTEAFF. For the CDR3, the DNA is TGTGCCAGCAGCCCACCCTCACAGGGGGTTTTGAACACTGAAGCTTTCTTT.